This paragraph reports one T cell receptor (beta chain). The target antigen is unknown. The source of the sample is a study of T cell responses to AZD1222 COVID-19 vaccine. Method: immunoSEQ multiplex PCR; TCRdb's copy keeps in-frame clones and lacks some. The table lists about 150,000 clones, around 90% of them singletons. This CDR3 is built from 14 residues. J lost 3 bases, V lost 4 bases, and 3 bases had no gene match. The germline V gene has CDR1 KGHSH and CDR2 LQKENI. General study results and limits: Within unmutated variant regions lay the reported targets of nearly half of spike-specific TCRs. CD4 TCRs associated with vaccination spanned spike, dominating at 160-218 and 743-854. Most donors were white British and more were female, and clonal diversity was possibly underestimated. Baseline seropositivity occurred in only six AZD1222 recipients.

The specimen was peripheral blood, collected 28 days after the second AZD1222 dose. The chain carries TRBV18 and TRBJ2-7; 10 nucleotides align to TRBD2. The sequence was collected from an adult who received the AZD1222 COVID-19 vaccine. The CDR3 protein is CASSLQREGYEQYF. CDR3 coding DNA: TGTGCCAGCTCACTCCAGCGGGAGGGCTACGAGCAGTACTTC. The entire variable domain, with the rest obtained from reference TRBV18 and TRBJ2-7, is as follows: NAGVMQNPRHLVRRRGQEARLRCSPMKGHSHVYWYRQLPEEGLKFMVYLQKENIIDESGMPKERFSAEFPKEGPSILRIQQVVRGDSAAYFCASSLQREGYEQYFGPGTRLTVT.